These 31 T cell receptor beta chains were sequenced from one sample in a study of blood T cell repertoires in COVID-19 (TCRdb year 2020). Libraries were made using the immunoSEQ multiplex PCR assay. What TCRdb holds here is the immuneACCESS table cut down to in-frame rearrangements. Part of the clones is not present; checked against another copy, under half of the missing clones reflect an unresolved V gene, and the others are unexplained. The sample yields just over 20,000 clones; around 87% were counted once. Roughly 9.7% of the sample lies in the top ten. The sample taken for sequencing was peripheral blood. These receptors were collected from a human donor in a cohort sampled during active COVID-19.

The V gene is TRBV4-1, the J gene TRBJ2-2, with 11 bases matching TRBD1. This CDR3 has 17 residues. The trim removed 4 bases at V and 6 bases at J, leaving 10 bases unmatched. Germline values: CDR1 MGHRA, CDR2 YSYEKL. The CDR3 reads CASSRPGQGANSGELFF. As DNA, the CDR3 is TGCGCCAGCAGCCGCCCTGGACAGGGGGCTAATTCCGGGGAGCTGTTTTTT.

The chain couples TRBV19 to TRBJ2-2; the D gene is possibly TRBD2 (6 bases). This CDR3 contains 15 residues. The V end lost 5 bases, the J end lost 0 bases, and 10 bases lay between the germline ends. Looked up from germline, CDR1 is LNHDA and CDR2 is SQIVND (reference sequence). This chain's CDR3 is CASSLSGPNTGELFF. The CDR3 DNA is TGTGCCAGTAGTCTTAGCGGCCCGAACACCGGGGAGCTGTTTTTT.

By frequency in the sample, this clone is medium-sized. The chain uses TRBV7-6 and TRBJ2-3; 7 bases are a match to TRBD2. The ends lost 5 bases at V and 0 bases at J; junction bases unmatched: 2. The CDR3 sequence is 14 residues long. CDR1 and CDR2 from the germline V gene are SGHVS and FNYEAQ. The CDR3 region has the DNA TGTGCCAGCAGCCAACTAGCGAGCACAGATACGCAGTATTTT. This encodes CASSQLASTDTQYF.

J is TRBJ2-2 and V is TRBV10-3; perhaps TRBD2 as D (5 bases). Trimming took off 2 bases at V and 1 base at J, with 14 bases between the two ends. Germline-derived CDR1 and CDR2 are ENHRY and SYGVKD. The CDR3 runs 17 residues. The CDR3 reads CAISEMVSGRNTGELFF. The CDR3 coding sequence is TGTGCCATCAGTGAGATGGTAAGCGGTCGGAACACCGGGGAGCTGTTTTTT.

This clone was detected once. V usage is TRBV2 and J usage is TRBJ2-1; TRBD2 agrees at 11 bases. CDR1 and CDR2 (germline): SNHLY, FYNNEI. V was pared by 6 bases and J by 6 bases, with 7 bases of the junction left unmatched. The CDR3 has 15 amino acids. In nucleotides, the CDR3 is TGTGCCAGCAGAATAGCGGGAGGGCCCTCCAATGAGCAGTTCTTC. Protein: CASRIAGGPSNEQFF.

The chain has TRBV3-1 (or the pseudogene TRBV3-2) and TRBJ2-3; 12 bases line up with TRBD2. Germline CDR1 reads LGHDT; CDR2 reads YNNKEL (reference sequence). This CDR3 contains 18 residues. V was clipped by 3 bases and J by 1 base; unmatched bases: 8. The CDR3 sequence: CASSQVLAGGPGTDTQYF. CDR3 in DNA: TGTGCCAGCAGCCAGGTTCTAGCGGGAGGGCCAGGCACAGATACGCAGTATTTT.

The chain combines TRBV11-3 with TRBJ2-1, with TRBD1 as a possible D gene (6 bases). Per germline, CDR1 SGHNT and CDR2 YENEEA. This CDR3 region has 16 residues. V lost 5 bases to trimming and J lost 3 bases, with 17 bases between them. Written as DNA, the CDR3 is TGTGCCAGCAGCCCGGGGTGGGACAAGAACTACAATGAGCAGTTCTTC. Protein: CASSPGWDKNYNEQFF.

The V and J genes are TRBV2 and TRBJ1-3; 7 bases match TRBD1. Near its end, the DNA agrees better with TRBJ2-2, so the J call may be wrong. Germline lookup yields CDR1 SNHLY and CDR2 FYNNEI. The CDR3 covers 15 residues. In nucleotides, the CDR3 is TGTGCCAGTCGTGGGACAGTTACGAACACCGGGGAGCTGTTTTTT. The encoded protein is CASRGTVTNTGELFF.

The V gene is TRBV25-1, the J gene TRBJ2-5; D uncertain. This CDR3 comprises 15 residues. CDR1 is MGHDK, CDR2 SYGVNS, per germline. V was pared by 7 bases and J by 5 bases, with 20 bases between. The CDR3: CASIASGRPGETQYF. The CDR3 DNA reads TGTGCCAGCATCGCTTCGGGTAGGCCCGGGGAGACCCAGTACTTC.

The J gene is TRBJ2-2, the V gene TRBV18, with 9 bases that match TRBD2. V shed 3 bases and J 3 bases; nucleotides not matched to a gene: 5. The length of the CDR3 is 16 residues. CDR1 KGHSH and CDR2 LQKENI come from the germline V gene. The CDR3 region has the DNA TGTGCCAGCTCACCCAAGGGACTAGCTTACACCGGGGAGCTGTTTTTT. Translating gives CASSPKGLAYTGELFF. Complete variable domain (other parts from reference TRBV18 and TRBJ2-2): NAGVMQNPRHLVRRRGQEARLRCSPMKGHSHVYWYRQLPEEGLKFMVYLQKENIIDESGMPKERFSAEFPKEGPSILRIQQVVRGDSAAYFCASSPKGLAYTGELFFGEGSRLTVL.

The chain carries TRBV5-1 and TRBJ2-1; TRBD2 matches at 11 bases. The CDR3 length is 14 residues. V lost 6 bases and J lost 5; bases outside the gene matches: 4. Per germline, CDR1 SGHRS and CDR2 YFSETQ. This chain's CDR3 is CASTTSGSHNEQFF. Here the CDR3 DNA reads TGCGCCAGCACCACTAGCGGGAGCCACAATGAGCAGTTCTTC.

This clone was counted a few times. This chain links TRBV19 with TRBJ1-5, with D uncertain. CDR1 LNHDA and CDR2 SQIVND come from the germline V gene (reference sequence). V gave up 2 bases and J gave up 4 bases, with 3 bases separating them. The CDR3 consists of 12 residues. Here the CDR3 reads CASSIPNQPQHF. CDR3 sequence (DNA): TGTGCCAGTAGTATACCTAATCAGCCCCAGCATTTT.

J is TRBJ2-1 and V is TRBV7-2; tentative D call: TRBD2 (5 bases). This CDR3 region has 15 residues. Germline loops: CDR1 SGHTA, CDR2 FQGNSA. V shed 3 bases and J shed 5 bases, with 14 bases lying between them. CDR3 nucleotide sequence: TGTGCCAGCAGCTTGGGCGGGCATTGGAACAATGAGCAGTTCTTC. It encodes CASSLGGHWNNEQFF.

The rearrangement joins TRBV6-5 to TRBJ2-1, with 10 bases fitting TRBD2. The CDR3 covers 15 residues. The trim removed 6 bases at V and 2 bases at J, leaving 4 bases unmatched. Per germline, CDR1 MNHEY and CDR2 SVGAGI. The CDR3 DNA follows: TGTGCCAGCAGACCAACTAGCGGGGCCTACAATGAGCAGTTCTTC. Its translation: CASRPTSGAYNEQFF.

This chain uses TRBV7-9 with TRBJ2-5, with TRBD2 identical over 10 bases. The CDR3 runs to 14 residues. Germline V gene sequence: CDR1 SEHNR, CDR2 FQNEAQ (reference sequence). J lost 2 bases, V lost 5 bases, and 2 bases had no gene match. The CDR3, as DNA: TGTGCCAGCAGCCTTAGCGGGGGGCAAGAGACCCAGTACTTC. Protein: CASSLSGGQETQYF.

The chain employs TRBV19 and TRBJ1-3; 10 nucleotides match TRBD1. Germline V gene data show CDR1 as LNHDA and CDR2 as SQIVND (reference sequence). The CDR3 runs 17 residues. J was trimmed by 1 base and V by 10 bases; bases with no gene match: 13. In nucleotides, the CDR3 is TGTGCCACGTGGGACAGGGGTAGGGTTTCGTCTGGAAACACCATATATTTT. It specifies CATWDRGRVSSGNTIYF.

This sequence joins TRBV30 and TRBJ1-4, with D possibly being TRBD1 (6 bases). Deletions cut 2 bases from V and 11 bases from J, with 9 bases between. The CDR3 has 11 amino acids. In germline, CDR1 is GTSNPN, CDR2 SVGIG (reference sequence). CDR3 loop: CAWSPGDKLFF. The CDR3 region has the DNA TGTGCCTGGAGTCCAGGGGACAAACTGTTTTTT. Supplemented by reference TRBV30 and TRBJ1-4, the full variable domain reads SQTIHQWPATLVQPVGSPLSLECTVEGTSNPNLYWYRQAAGRGLQLLFYSVGIGQISSEVPQNLSASRPQDRQFILSSKKLLLSDSGFYLCAWSPGDKLFFGSGTQLSVL.

The J gene is TRBJ2-1, the V gene TRBV28; 7 positions match TRBD1. Germline CDR1 and CDR2: MDHEN and SYDVKM. CDR3 length equals 16 residues. V dropped 8 bases and J dropped 2; count of bases not matched to a gene: 12. The CDR3 region is CASPPQQGPTYNEQFF. The CDR3 DNA reads as TGTGCCAGCCCACCCCAACAGGGGCCCACCTACAATGAGCAGTTCTTC.

The chain links TRBV2 to TRBJ2-7; maybe TRBD2 (6 bases). V was trimmed by 6 bases and J by 7 bases, leaving 13 bases between them. Germline V gives CDR1 SNHLY, CDR2 FYNNEI. This CDR3 spans 12 amino acids. The CDR3 loop is CASSGGLLEQYF. CDR3 coding DNA: TGTGCCAGCAGCGGGGGACTTCTAGAGCAGTACTTC.

The J gene is TRBJ1-4, the V gene TRBV5-6; 10 bases align to TRBD1. The CDR3 length is 15 residues. Per germline, CDR1 SGHDT and CDR2 YYEEEE. V was pared by 4 bases and J by 8 bases, with 8 bases of the junction left unmatched. CDR3 loop: CASSPQTGGREKLFF. DNA for the CDR3: TGTGCCAGCAGCCCGCAGACAGGGGGCCGGGAAAAACTGTTTTTT.

The rearrangement joins TRBV28 to TRBJ2-1; 9 bases map to TRBD2. After removal of 4 bases from V and 6 bases from J, the junction contained 1 base not matched to a gene. The CDR3 runs to 13 residues. Germline V gene sequence: CDR1 MDHEN, CDR2 SYDVKM. CDR3 sequence: CASSWGLANEQFF. DNA of the CDR3: TGTGCCAGCAGTTGGGGACTAGCCAATGAGCAGTTCTTC.

Comment on this clone: Other DNA sequences within the sample encode an identical CDR3. The chain uses TRBV27 and TRBJ2-2; D unresolved. Per the germline V gene, CDR1 is MNHEY and CDR2 is SMNVEV (reference sequence). V lost 3 bases to trimming and J lost 4 bases, with 3 bases between them. This CDR3 has 12 residues. CDR3: CASSFSTGELFF. For the CDR3, the DNA is TGTGCCAGCAGTTTTAGCACCGGGGAGCTGTTTTTT.

This clone occurred once. The rearrangement links TRBV5-6 to TRBJ2-6; D ambiguous. The CDR3 runs 18 residues. Trimming pared 0 bases from V and 0 bases from J, leaving 13 bases between. Germline CDR1 SGHDT, CDR2 YYEEEE. In DNA, the CDR3 is TGTGCCAGCAGCTTGGTAACCACAGTCTCCTCTGGGGCCAACGTCCTGACTTTC. Translation: CASSLVTTVSSGANVLTF.

CDR3 sequence: CASTLDSSGANVLTF. The CDR3 DNA follows: TGTGCCAGCACCCTGGACAGCTCTGGGGCCAACGTCCTGACTTTC. This sequence joins TRBV6-5 and TRBJ2-6, with a weak D call TRBD1 (6 bases). Trimming stripped 7 bases from V and 0 bases from J, with 10 bases between. This CDR3 has 15 amino acids. Germline V lookup: CDR1 MNHEY, CDR2 SVGAGI.

The rearrangement joins TRBV28 to TRBJ2-2; 11 bases match TRBD2. The CDR3 consists of 17 residues. Germline CDR1 and CDR2: MDHEN and SYDVKM. The junction had 8 bases not matched to a gene; V was cut back by 2 bases and J by 6 bases. The DNA of the CDR3 is TGTGCCAGCAGTTTAAAACGTAGCGGGAGGGCAGCCGGGGAGCTGTTTTTT. Protein: CASSLKRSGRAAGELFF.

This chain uses TRBV6-1 with TRBJ1-5; 10 positions agree with TRBD1. CDR3 length: 17 residues. J gave up 6 bases and V 4 bases, and 12 bases lay outside the gene matches. Germline V gene lookup returns CDR1 MNHNS and CDR2 SASEGT. This chain's CDR3 is CASSVIRQGALGQPQHF. CDR3 in DNA: TGTGCCAGCAGTGTTATACGACAGGGGGCGCTGGGTCAGCCCCAGCATTTT.

The V and J genes are TRBV7-3 and TRBJ2-2, with a tentative D call TRBD1 (6 bases). The V and J ends lost 6 bases and 6 bases respectively, with 17 bases between them. Germline loops: CDR1 SGHTA, CDR2 FQGTGA. There are 15 residues in the CDR3. DNA of the CDR3: TGTGCCAGCAGTCTAACTCAGGGGTGGCCCGGGGAGCTGTTTTTT. Translating gives CASSLTQGWPGELFF.

V usage is TRBV6-1 and J usage is TRBJ1-3, with 7 bases matching TRBD1. The CDR3 extends over 18 amino acids. V lost 4 bases and J lost 0; bases outside the gene matches: 12. Germline V gives CDR1 MNHNS, CDR2 SASEGT. CDR3 nucleotides: TGTGCCAGCAGTGCTAAGGGACAGCCAGTTATCTCTGGAAACACCATATATTTT. It codes for CASSAKGQPVISGNTIYF.

The chain has TRBV7-9 and TRBJ2-7, with D tentatively TRBD2 (6 bases). The V end lost 1 base, the J end lost 6 bases, and 16 bases lay between the germline ends. Germline CDR1 reads SEHNR; CDR2 reads FQNEAQ (reference sequence). CDR3 length equals 15 residues. As DNA, the CDR3 is TGTGCCAGCAGCTTAGGTCCGGGAGCTGCTTCCGAGCAGTACTTC. Residues: CASSLGPGAASEQYF.

V and J are TRBV3-1 (or the pseudogene TRBV3-2) and TRBJ2-5, with D perhaps TRBD1 (6 bases). Trimming took 3 bases from V and 4 from J, leaving 12 bases between them. The CDR3 covers 14 residues. Per the germline V gene, CDR1 is LGHDT and CDR2 is YNNKEL (reference sequence). This chain's CDR3 is CASSHRGPTETQYF. As DNA, the CDR3 is TGTGCCAGCAGCCACAGGGGTCCCACAGAGACCCAGTACTTC.

The CDR3: CASSLGTGVRETQYF. The CDR3 nucleotides are TGTGCCAGCAGCTTAGGGACAGGGGTCCGGGAGACCCAGTACTTC. The V and J genes are TRBV7-8 and TRBJ2-5; 9 bases align to TRBD1. The germline CDR1 and CDR2 sequences are SGHVS and FQNEAQ. J was trimmed by 5 bases and V by 1 base; bases with no gene match: 5. This CDR3 has 15 amino acids.